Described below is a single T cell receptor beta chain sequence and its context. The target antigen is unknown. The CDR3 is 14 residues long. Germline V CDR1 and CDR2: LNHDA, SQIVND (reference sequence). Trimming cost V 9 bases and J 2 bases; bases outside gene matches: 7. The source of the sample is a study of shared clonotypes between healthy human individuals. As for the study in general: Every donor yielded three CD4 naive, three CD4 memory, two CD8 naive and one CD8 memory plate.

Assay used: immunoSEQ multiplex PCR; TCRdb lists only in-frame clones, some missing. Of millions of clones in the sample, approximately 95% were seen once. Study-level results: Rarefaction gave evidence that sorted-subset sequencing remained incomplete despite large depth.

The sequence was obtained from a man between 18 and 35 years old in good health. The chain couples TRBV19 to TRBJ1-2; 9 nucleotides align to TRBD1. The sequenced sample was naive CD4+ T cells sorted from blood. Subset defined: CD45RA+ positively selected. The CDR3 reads CASRRQGENYGYTF. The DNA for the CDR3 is TGTGCCAGCAGGAGACAGGGGGAGAACTATGGCTACACCTTC.